This record looks at one T cell receptor (beta chain) sequence and its context. Its ends do not fully match the called genes, so a read error is possible. This sample stems from a study of molecular identifiers for immune sequencing clone quantification. From the PCR reads, TCRdb called clonotypes with MiXCR, one entry per CDR3 protein. The profile shows 350,000 or so distinct CDR3 sequences, over 20% of them singletons. Germline V gene data show CDR1 as SEHNR and CDR2 as FQNEAQ (reference sequence). CDR3 size: 13 residues. This clonotype was obtained from a human donor in good health. Some libraries in this study had Jurkat cell RNA spiked in. The source material was naive CD8+ T cells from blood, with Jurkat cell RNA spiked in. Subset given: FACS-sorted CD8+CD4-CCR7+CD45RA+ naive T cells. J is TRBJ2-5 and V is TRBV7-9; no definite D call. CDR3: CASSLGIQGTQYF. The CDR3 coding sequence is TGTGCCAGCAGCTTAGGGATTCAAGGGACCCAGTACTTC.